The 6 T cell receptor beta chains presented below share a single source sample, sequenced in a study of cytomegalovirus exposure and HLA in healthy donors. Primers included in the PCR were 60 Vbeta and 13 Jbeta primers. Using immunoSEQ multiplex PCR, the repertoire was profiled, and TCRdb retains in-frame clones only, with some absent. The sample lists approximately 170,000 clones, under 70% occurring once. Source material: PBMCs. These receptor sequences come from a woman between 35 and 50 years old in good health and CMV-seropositive.

The chain recombines TRBV7-8 with TRBJ2-3; 8 bases are a match to TRBD2. V gave up 0 bases and J gave up 6 bases; unmatched junction bases: 17. The CDR3 length is 19 residues. Looked up from germline, CDR1 is SGHVS and CDR2 is FQNEAQ. DNA for the CDR3: TGTGCCAGCAGCTTAGCTCGCGTTAGAGCGGGGGCCAGAGCCGATACGCAGTATTTT. Its protein product is CASSLARVRAGARADTQYF.

The V and J genes are TRBV9 and TRBJ2-1; D uncertain. Germline assignment: CDR1 SGDLS and CDR2 YYNGEE. V lost 1 base, J lost 0 bases, and 8 bases lay in between. The CDR3 extends over 15 amino acids. Here the CDR3 reads CASSVLVSSYNEQFF. CDR3 coding DNA: TGTGCCAGCAGCGTATTAGTAAGCTCCTACAATGAGCAGTTCTTC.

The chain combines TRBV7-2 with TRBJ2-2; unclear D gene. Germline V gene data show CDR1 as SGHTA and CDR2 as FQGNSA. The V gene lost 2 bases and the J gene lost 0 bases, with 10 bases spanning the gap. The CDR3 spans 16 residues. The CDR3: CASSLSKIANTGELFF. CDR3 nucleotide sequence: TGTGCCAGCAGCTTAAGTAAGATAGCGAACACCGGGGAGCTGTTTTTT.

CDR3 DNA sequence: TGTGCCAGCGCAACGCCCGGGACAGTCCGCTACGAGCAGTACTTC. It encodes CASATPGTVRYEQYF. V is TRBV21-1 and J is TRBJ2-7; the table assigns TRBD1, which was not confirmed against the DNA. TRBV21-1 is recorded as a pseudogene. This CDR3 spans 15 amino acids.

V usage is TRBV5-1 and J usage is TRBJ2-5, with a tentative D call TRBD1 (6 bases). Germline lookup yields CDR1 SGHRS and CDR2 YFSETQ. Trimming took off 7 bases at V and 1 base at J, with 14 bases between the two ends. The CDR3 sequence is 14 residues long. The CDR3 coding sequence is TGCGCCAGCCACTCAGGACAGAGCCAAGAGACCCAGTACTTC. This sequence encodes CASHSGQSQETQYF.

This clone was counted between two and nine times. The chain employs TRBV10-3 and TRBJ1-6; D remains ambiguous. The germline gives CDR1 ENHRY, CDR2 SYGVKD. Trimming left V 0 bases short and J 4 bases short, with 10 bases between. This CDR3 contains 16 residues. Here the CDR3 DNA reads TGTGCCATCAGTGAGTCGGGCCAGAAATATAATTCACCCCTCCACTTT. This codes for CAISESGQKYNSPLHF.